This TCR beta chain was sequenced in a study of PD-L1 blockade in urothelial cancer. Per germline, CDR1 GTSNPN and CDR2 SVGIG (reference sequence). Trimming pared 0 bases from V and 0 bases from J, leaving 11 bases between. The CDR3 has 15 residues. Patients yielded 1 to 8 samples each, pretreatment and on-treatment. TCRdb keeps only in-frame clones here, not all; method: immunoSEQ multiplex PCR. The table has approximately 100,000 clones, about 91% seen once; the top ten hold about 0.91%. The sequence derives from a woman of 80 years or more with urothelial cancer. Specimen: PBMCs, collected around atezolizumab (anti-PD-L1) treatment. This chain uses TRBV30 with TRBJ1-2; D is unclear. In nucleotides, the CDR3 is TGTGCCTGGAGTGTACGAGGTCCCGCTAACTATGGCTACACCTTC. Protein sequence: CAWSVRGPANYGYTF.